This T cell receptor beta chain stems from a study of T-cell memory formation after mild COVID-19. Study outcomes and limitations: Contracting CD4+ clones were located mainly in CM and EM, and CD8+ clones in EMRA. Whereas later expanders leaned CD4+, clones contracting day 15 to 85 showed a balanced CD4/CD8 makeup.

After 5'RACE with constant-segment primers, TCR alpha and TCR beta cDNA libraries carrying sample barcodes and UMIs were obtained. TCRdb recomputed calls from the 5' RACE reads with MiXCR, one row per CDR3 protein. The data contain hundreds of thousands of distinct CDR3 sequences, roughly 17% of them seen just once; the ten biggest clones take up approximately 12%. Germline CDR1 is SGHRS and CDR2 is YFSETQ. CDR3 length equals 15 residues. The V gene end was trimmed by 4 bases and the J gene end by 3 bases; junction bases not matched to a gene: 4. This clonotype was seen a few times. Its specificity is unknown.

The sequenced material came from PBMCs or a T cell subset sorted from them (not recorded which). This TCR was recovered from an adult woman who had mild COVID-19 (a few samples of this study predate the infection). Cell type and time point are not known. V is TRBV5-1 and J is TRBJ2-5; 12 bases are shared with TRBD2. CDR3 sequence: CASSPGLAGKETQYF. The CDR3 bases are TGCGCCAGCAGCCCCGGACTAGCGGGAAAAGAGACCCAGTACTTC.